Below are 21 T cell receptor beta chains sequenced from a single sample in a study of radiotherapy plus CTLA-4 blockade in lung cancer. This table comes from immunoSEQ multiplex PCR, and its TCRdb copy is limited to in-frame clones, with some not included. The table has 130,000 or so clones, about nine tenths seen once. Material: peripheral blood, obtained from a patient treated with radiotherapy plus ipilimumab. Source of these receptors: a human donor with non-small cell lung cancer that progressed on radiotherapy plus ipilimumab.

This rearrangement joins TRBV10-3 to TRBJ2-2; 10 bases line up with TRBD1. Per germline, CDR1 ENHRY and CDR2 SYGVKD. The CDR3 runs 14 residues. V lost 6 bases, J lost 4 bases, and 2 bases stayed unmatched. The CDR3 spells CAIRRTGGTGELFF. The CDR3 DNA reads as TGTGCCATCAGACGGACAGGGGGCACCGGGGAGCTGTTTTTT.

The V gene is TRBV2, the J gene TRBJ2-2, with D possibly matching TRBD1 (5 bases). Germline V gene lookup returns CDR1 SNHLY and CDR2 FYNNEI. V was pared by 2 bases and J by 9 bases, with 10 bases between. This CDR3 is 13 amino acids long. The CDR3 DNA reads as TGTGCCAGCAGTGAAACCCCGGACAGGGAGCTGTTTTTT. It yields the protein CASSETPDRELFF.

This chain joins TRBV5-1 and TRBJ1-2; D is perhaps TRBD1 (5 bases). Looked up from germline, CDR1 is SGHRS and CDR2 is YFSETQ. The ends were cut back, 0 bases at V and 3 bases at J, with 12 bases in the middle. The CDR3 runs to 15 residues. CDR3 sequence reads: CASSLAGRQDYGYTF. The CDR3 DNA reads as TGCGCCAGCAGCTTGGCGGGGCGGCAGGACTATGGCTACACCTTC.

The chain uses TRBV19 and TRBJ2-1, with TRBD2 identical over 7 bases. With 6 bases clipped from V and 8 bases from J, the junction kept 10 bases outside the gene matches. Germline V gene lookup returns CDR1 LNHDA and CDR2 SQIVND (reference sequence). The CDR3 has 14 amino acids. The CDR3 nucleotides are TGTGCCAGTAGCCCCAGACTAGCTTACGATGAGCAGTTCTTC. Residues: CASSPRLAYDEQFF. Complete variable domain (other parts from reference TRBV19 and TRBJ2-1): DGGITQSPKYLFRKEGQNVTLSCEQNLNHDAMYWYRQDPGQGLRLIYYSQIVNDFQKGDIAEGYSVSREKKESFPLTVTSAQKNPTAFYLCASSPRLAYDEQFFGPGTRLTVL.

The chain carries TRBV28 and TRBJ2-1, with 9 bases that match TRBD2. V dropped 4 bases and J dropped 6; count of bases not matched to a gene: 7. This CDR3 region has 15 residues. Germline loops: CDR1 MDHEN, CDR2 SYDVKM. CDR3 residues: CASSSTSGRSNEQFF. The CDR3 DNA follows: TGTGCCAGCAGTTCGACTAGCGGACGATCCAATGAGCAGTTCTTC.

The chain carries TRBV6-1 and TRBJ1-1; D is undetermined. The V and J ends lost 0 bases and 0 bases respectively, with 5 bases between them. This CDR3 has 14 residues. Germline assignment: CDR1 MNHNS and CDR2 SASEGT. Here the CDR3 reads CASSEALMNTEAFF. Here the CDR3 DNA reads TGTGCCAGCAGTGAAGCGTTAATGAACACTGAAGCTTTCTTT.

The V call is TRBV7-8, the J call TRBJ1-4; D is unresolved. The CDR3 totals 13 residues. Trimming took 4 bases from V and 8 from J, leaving 11 bases between them. Per germline, CDR1 SGHVS and CDR2 FQNEAQ. For the CDR3, the DNA is TGTGCCAGCAGCTGGGAGGGAGAGGAAAAACTGTTTTTT. Its protein product is CASSWEGEEKLFF.

The V and J genes are TRBV2 and TRBJ2-4; 7 bases map to TRBD2. Germline trimming cut 7 bases from V and 8 bases from J; bases unmatched to any gene: 11. CDR1 and CDR2 from the germline V gene are SNHLY and FYNNEI. The CDR3 runs 14 residues. This CDR3 reads CASTLLAPRDIQYF. In DNA, the CDR3 is TGTGCCAGCACCTTACTAGCGCCCCGGGACATTCAGTACTTC.

This clone was seen a single time. The chain couples TRBV6-1 to TRBJ1-1; 11 positions agree with TRBD1. Trimming at V came to 8 bases and at J to 4 bases, leaving 3 bases not matched to a gene. The CDR3 has 13 residues. Germline V gives CDR1 MNHNS, CDR2 SASEGT. The CDR3 sequence: CASGGQGATEAFF. The CDR3 nucleotides are TGTGCCAGCGGAGGACAGGGGGCCACTGAAGCTTTCTTT.

The genes are TRBV7-9 and TRBJ1-1; D unresolved. Germline V CDR1 and CDR2: SEHNR, FQNEAQ (reference sequence). The CDR3 runs to 13 residues. V was shortened by 5 bases and J by 3 bases, with 10 bases between the two germline ends. The CDR3 region is CASSRGEYTEAFF. CDR3 sequence (DNA): TGTGCCAGCAGCCGTGGTGAGTACACTGAAGCTTTCTTT.

This clone was counted a few times. This chain connects TRBV30 to TRBJ2-2, with D hard to call. Trimming took 3 bases from V and 5 from J, leaving 7 bases between them. This CDR3 has 12 residues. The germline CDR1 and CDR2 sequences are GTSNPN and SVGIG (reference sequence). The CDR3 is CAWSPRTGELFF. CDR3 sequence (DNA): TGTGCCTGGAGCCCGAGGACCGGGGAGCTGTTTTTT.

About this clone itself: As the CDR3 is not closed by the conserved phenylalanine or tryptophan, this likely results from a read error. This chain joins TRBV6-6 and TRBJ1-1, with D possibly being TRBD1 (5 bases). The V end lost 9 bases, the J end lost 6 bases, and 17 bases lay between the germline ends. This CDR3 has 13 amino acids. Germline CDR1 MNHNY, CDR2 SVGAGI (reference sequence). The CDR3 DNA sequence: TGTGCCAGTAGTAGGGGCAGGGCGGCTGAAGCTTTCCTT. Translated, it gives CASSRGRAAEAFL.

This sequence joins TRBV30 and TRBJ2-1; D call uncertain. From germline, CDR1 is GTSNPN and CDR2 SVGIG (reference sequence). There are 15 residues in the CDR3. V gave up 1 base and J gave up 0 bases, with 10 bases separating them. The CDR3 sequence: CAWSGLQLSYNEQFF. The DNA of the CDR3 is TGTGCCTGGAGTGGCCTTCAACTCTCCTACAATGAGCAGTTCTTC.

The table lists this clone with a count of one. V usage is TRBV18 and J usage is TRBJ2-7, with 12 bases that match TRBD2. CDR3 length equals 16 residues. V trimming: 3 bases; J trimming: 4 bases; junction bases outside the gene matches: 7. Germline values: CDR1 KGHSH, CDR2 LQKENI. The CDR3, as DNA: TGTGCCAGCTCACCGACTAGCGGGAGCCTTCAGTACGAGCAGTACTTC. It is translated as CASSPTSGSLQYEQYF. Using reference TRBV18 and TRBJ2-7 for the parts outside the CDR3, the full variable domain is NAGVMQNPRHLVRRRGQEARLRCSPMKGHSHVYWYRQLPEEGLKFMVYLQKENIIDESGMPKERFSAEFPKEGPSILRIQQVVRGDSAAYFCASSPTSGSLQYEQYFGPGTRLTVT.

The rearrangement uses TRBV9 and TRBJ1-2, with 10 nucleotides matching TRBD1. The CDR3 is 15 residues long. V was pared by 3 bases and J by 9 bases, with 11 bases of the junction left unmatched. Germline lookup yields CDR1 SGDLS and CDR2 YYNGEE. The DNA of the CDR3 is TGTGCCAGCAGCGCTGTCCCGGGACAGGGGTATCGCTACACCTTC. It is translated as CASSAVPGQGYRYTF.

J is TRBJ2-7 and V is TRBV2; TRBD1 might be the D (5 bases). CDR1 is SNHLY and CDR2 is FYNNEI in the germline V gene. This CDR3 has 12 amino acids. The V end lost 6 bases, the J end lost 2 bases, and 8 bases lay between the germline ends. The CDR3 DNA reads TGTGCCAGCAGACAGGAGACCTACGAGCAGTACTTC. Amino acids: CASRQETYEQYF.

The chain has TRBV5-1 and TRBJ2-7, with D perhaps TRBD1 or TRBD2 (5 bases each). There are 16 residues in the CDR3. Germline V lookup: CDR1 SGHRS, CDR2 YFSETQ. V was trimmed by 4 bases and J by 0 bases, leaving 17 bases between them. Here the CDR3 reads CASSLRIGDGSYEQYF. CDR3 coding DNA: TGCGCCAGCAGCCTACGTATTGGGGACGGCTCCTACGAGCAGTACTTC.

The chain couples TRBV28 to TRBJ2-7, with 7 bases fitting TRBD1. Looked up from germline, CDR1 is MDHEN and CDR2 is SYDVKM. This CDR3 comprises 14 residues. V lost 9 bases to trimming and J lost 1 base; unmatched junction nucleotides: 9. In DNA form, the CDR3 reads TGTGCCAGTTGCCGGGACAGACTTTCCTACGAGCAGTACTTC. It is translated as CASCRDRLSYEQYF.

The chain has TRBV6-1 and TRBJ2-5; D is unresolved. V was clipped by 5 bases and J by 4 bases, with 5 bases between them. Germline V lookup: CDR1 MNHNS, CDR2 SASEGT. This CDR3 region has 11 residues. The chain's CDR3 is CASSSRETQYF. The CDR3 nucleotides read TGTGCCAGCAGTTCAAGAGAGACCCAGTACTTC.

The chain combines TRBV29-1 with TRBJ2-3; D is unresolved. The CDR3 length is 13 residues. From germline, CDR1 is SQVTM and CDR2 ANQGSEA. Trimming took 7 bases from V and 0 from J, leaving 11 bases between them. CDR3 DNA sequence: TGCAGCGGCCTCCTTCAGAGCACAGATACGCAGTATTTT. It encodes CSGLLQSTDTQYF.

The chain has TRBV5-4 and TRBJ2-3; TRBD1 matches 9 bases. Trimming at V came to 2 bases and at J to 2 bases, leaving 6 bases not matched to a gene. The CDR3 totals 16 residues. In germline, CDR1 is SGHNT, CDR2 YYREEE (reference sequence). This CDR3 is CASSFPGTGFTDTQYF. The CDR3 region has the DNA TGTGCCAGCAGCTTTCCCGGGACAGGGTTCACAGATACGCAGTATTTT.